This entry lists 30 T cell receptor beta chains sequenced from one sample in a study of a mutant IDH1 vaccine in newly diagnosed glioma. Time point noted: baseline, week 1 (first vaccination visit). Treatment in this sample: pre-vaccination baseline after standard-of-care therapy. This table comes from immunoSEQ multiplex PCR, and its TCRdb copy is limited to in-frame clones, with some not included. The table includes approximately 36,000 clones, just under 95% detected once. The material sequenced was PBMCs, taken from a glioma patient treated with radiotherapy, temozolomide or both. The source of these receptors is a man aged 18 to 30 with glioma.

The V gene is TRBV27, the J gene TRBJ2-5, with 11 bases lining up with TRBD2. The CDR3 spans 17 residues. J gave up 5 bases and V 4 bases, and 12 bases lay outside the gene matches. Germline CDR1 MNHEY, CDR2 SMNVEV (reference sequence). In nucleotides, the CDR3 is TGTGCCAGCAGTTGGACCGGGACTAGCGGAGCTGGGGAGACCCAGTACTTC. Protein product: CASSWTGTSGAGETQYF.

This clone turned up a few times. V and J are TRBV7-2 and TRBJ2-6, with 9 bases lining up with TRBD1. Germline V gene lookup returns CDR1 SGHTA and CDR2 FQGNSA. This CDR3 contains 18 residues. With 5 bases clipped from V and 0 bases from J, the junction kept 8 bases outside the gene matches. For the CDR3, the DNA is TGTGCCAGCAGCGTTCTGGACAGGGGATTCTCTGGGGCCAACGTCCTGACTTTC. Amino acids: CASSVLDRGFSGANVLTF.

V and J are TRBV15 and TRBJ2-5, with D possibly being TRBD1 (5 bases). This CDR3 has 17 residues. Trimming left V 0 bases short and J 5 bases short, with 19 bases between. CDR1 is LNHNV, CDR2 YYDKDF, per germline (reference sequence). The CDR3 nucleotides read TGTGCCACCAGCAGAGATGGGGCGTTTGGGGAAGGGGAGACCCAGTACTTC. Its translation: CATSRDGAFGEGETQYF.

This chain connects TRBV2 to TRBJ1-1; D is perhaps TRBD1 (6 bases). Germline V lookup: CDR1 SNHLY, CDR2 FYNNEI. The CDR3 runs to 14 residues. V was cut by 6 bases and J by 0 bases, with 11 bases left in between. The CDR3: CASRAQGLNTEAFF. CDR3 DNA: TGTGCCAGCAGGGCCCAGGGGCTGAACACTGAAGCTTTCTTT.

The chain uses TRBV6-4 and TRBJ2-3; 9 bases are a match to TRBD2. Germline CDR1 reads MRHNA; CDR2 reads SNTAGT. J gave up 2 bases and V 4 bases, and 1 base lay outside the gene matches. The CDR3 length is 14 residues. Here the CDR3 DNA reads TGTGCCAGCAGTGTAGCGGGAGCCACAGATACGCAGTATTTT. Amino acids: CASSVAGATDTQYF.

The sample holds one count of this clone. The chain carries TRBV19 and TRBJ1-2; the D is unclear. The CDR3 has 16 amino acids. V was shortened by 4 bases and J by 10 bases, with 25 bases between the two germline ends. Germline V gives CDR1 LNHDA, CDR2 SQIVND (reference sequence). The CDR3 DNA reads TGTGCCAGTAGTAACAGTCAGGCTGACCGTATATCTGACTACACCTTC. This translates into CASSNSQADRISDYTF. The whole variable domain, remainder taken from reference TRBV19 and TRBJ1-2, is DGGITQSPKYLFRKEGQNVTLSCEQNLNHDAMYWYRQDPGQGLRLIYYSQIVNDFQKGDIAEGYSVSREKKESFPLTVTSAQKNPTAFYLCASSNSQADRISDYTFGSGTRLTVV.

The CDR3, as DNA: TGTGCCAGCAGCTTCAGGGGGGCGAGGGCTTTCTTT. Translated, it gives CASSFRGARAFF. This chain uses TRBV7-2 with TRBJ1-1, with 7 bases aligning to TRBD1. J was trimmed by 11 bases and V by 3 bases; bases with no gene match: 6. There are 12 residues in the CDR3. The germline V gene has CDR1 SGHTA and CDR2 FQGNSA.

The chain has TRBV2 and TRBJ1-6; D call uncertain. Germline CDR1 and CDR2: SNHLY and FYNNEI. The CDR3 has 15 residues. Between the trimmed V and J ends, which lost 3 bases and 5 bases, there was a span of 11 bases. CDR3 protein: CASSEASPHNSPLHF. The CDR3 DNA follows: TGTGCCAGCAGTGAGGCCAGCCCCCATAATTCACCCCTCCACTTT. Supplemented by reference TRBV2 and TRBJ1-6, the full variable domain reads EPEVTQTPSHQVTQMGQEVILRCVPISNHLYFYWYRQILGQKVEFLVSFYNNEISEKSEIFDDQFSVERPDGSNFTLKIRSTKLEDSAMYFCASSEASPHNSPLHFGNGTRLTVT.

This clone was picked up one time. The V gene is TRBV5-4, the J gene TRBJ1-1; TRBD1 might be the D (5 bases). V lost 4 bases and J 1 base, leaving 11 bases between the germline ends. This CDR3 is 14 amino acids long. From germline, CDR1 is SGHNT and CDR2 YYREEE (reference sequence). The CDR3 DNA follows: TGTGCCAGCAGCCCGGGACCCAAGAACACTGAAGCTTTCTTT. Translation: CASSPGPKNTEAFF.

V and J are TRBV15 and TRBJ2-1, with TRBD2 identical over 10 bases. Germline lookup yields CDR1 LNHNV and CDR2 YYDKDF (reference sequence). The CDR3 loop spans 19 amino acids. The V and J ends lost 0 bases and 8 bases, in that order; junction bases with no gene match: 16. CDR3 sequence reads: CATSRDPAGGGAVWDEQFF. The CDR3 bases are TGTGCCACCAGCAGAGATCCAGCGGGAGGGGGGGCCGTATGGGATGAGCAGTTCTTC.

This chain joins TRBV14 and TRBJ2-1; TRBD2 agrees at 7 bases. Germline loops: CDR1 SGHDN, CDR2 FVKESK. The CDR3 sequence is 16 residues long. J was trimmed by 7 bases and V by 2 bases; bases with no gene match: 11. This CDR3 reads CASSQTGGGPGNEQFF. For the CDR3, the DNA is TGTGCCAGCAGCCAAACGGGGGGAGGGCCAGGGAATGAGCAGTTCTTC.

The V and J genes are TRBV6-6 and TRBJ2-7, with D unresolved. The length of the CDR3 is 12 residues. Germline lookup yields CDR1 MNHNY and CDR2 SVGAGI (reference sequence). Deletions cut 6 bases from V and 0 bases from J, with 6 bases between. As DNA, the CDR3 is TGTGCCAGCAGCTTAAACTCCTACGAGCAGTACTTC. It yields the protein CASSLNSYEQYF.

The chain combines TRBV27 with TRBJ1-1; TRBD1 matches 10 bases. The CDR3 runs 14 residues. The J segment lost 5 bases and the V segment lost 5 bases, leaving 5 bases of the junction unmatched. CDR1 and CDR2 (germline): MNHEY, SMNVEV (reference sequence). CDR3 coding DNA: TGTGCCAGCAGTCCAGACAGGGGGCATACTGAAGCTTTCTTT. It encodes CASSPDRGHTEAFF.

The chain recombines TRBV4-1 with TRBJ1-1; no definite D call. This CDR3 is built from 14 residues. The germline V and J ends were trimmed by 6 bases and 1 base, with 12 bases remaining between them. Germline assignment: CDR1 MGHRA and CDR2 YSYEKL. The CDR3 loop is CASRGTLRNTEAFF. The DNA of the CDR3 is TGCGCCAGCAGGGGTACCCTGAGGAACACTGAAGCTTTCTTT.

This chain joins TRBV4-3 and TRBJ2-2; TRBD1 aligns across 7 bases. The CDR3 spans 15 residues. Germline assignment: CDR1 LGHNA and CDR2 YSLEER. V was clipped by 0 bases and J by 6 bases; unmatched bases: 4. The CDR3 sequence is CASSQEGRGPGELFF. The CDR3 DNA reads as TGCGCCAGCAGCCAAGAAGGAAGGGGGCCCGGGGAGCTGTTTTTT.

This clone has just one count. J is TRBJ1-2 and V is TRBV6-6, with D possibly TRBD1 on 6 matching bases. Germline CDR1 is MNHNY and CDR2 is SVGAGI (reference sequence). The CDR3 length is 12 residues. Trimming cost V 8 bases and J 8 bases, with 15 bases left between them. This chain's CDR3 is CASGGPGEGYTF. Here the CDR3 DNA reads TGTGCCAGCGGGGGCCCGGGGGAAGGCTACACCTTC.

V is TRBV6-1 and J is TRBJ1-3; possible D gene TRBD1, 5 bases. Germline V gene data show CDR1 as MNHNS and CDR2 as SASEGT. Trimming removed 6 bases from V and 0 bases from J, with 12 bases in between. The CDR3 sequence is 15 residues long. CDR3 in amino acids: CASSTGYLSGNTIYF. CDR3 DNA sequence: TGTGCCAGCAGCACAGGATACCTCTCTGGAAACACCATATATTTT.

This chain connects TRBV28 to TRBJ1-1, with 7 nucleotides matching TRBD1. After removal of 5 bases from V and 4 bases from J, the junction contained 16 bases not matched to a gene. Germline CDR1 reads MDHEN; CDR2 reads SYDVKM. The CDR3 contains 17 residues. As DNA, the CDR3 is TGTGCCAGCAGTACCCGGCTACAGGGGACGAGGTTCACTGAAGCTTTCTTT. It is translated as CASSTRLQGTRFTEAFF.

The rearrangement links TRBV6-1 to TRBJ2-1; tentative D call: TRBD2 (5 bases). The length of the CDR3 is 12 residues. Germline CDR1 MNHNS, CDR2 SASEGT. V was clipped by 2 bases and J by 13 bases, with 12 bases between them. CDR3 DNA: TGTGCCAGCAGTGAACCCGAGGAGGAACAGTTCTTC. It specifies CASSEPEEEQFF.

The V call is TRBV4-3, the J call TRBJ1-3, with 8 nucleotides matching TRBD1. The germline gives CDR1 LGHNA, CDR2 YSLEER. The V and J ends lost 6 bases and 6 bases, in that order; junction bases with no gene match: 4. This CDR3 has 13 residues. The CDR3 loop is CASRGTGQNTIYF. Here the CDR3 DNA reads TGCGCCAGCAGGGGGACAGGTCAAAACACCATATATTTT.

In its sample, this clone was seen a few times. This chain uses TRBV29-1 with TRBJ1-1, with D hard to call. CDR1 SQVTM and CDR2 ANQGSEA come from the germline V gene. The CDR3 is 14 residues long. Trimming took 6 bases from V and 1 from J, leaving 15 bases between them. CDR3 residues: CSVAFQIANTEAFF. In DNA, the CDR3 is TGCAGCGTCGCTTTTCAGATAGCGAACACTGAAGCTTTCTTT.

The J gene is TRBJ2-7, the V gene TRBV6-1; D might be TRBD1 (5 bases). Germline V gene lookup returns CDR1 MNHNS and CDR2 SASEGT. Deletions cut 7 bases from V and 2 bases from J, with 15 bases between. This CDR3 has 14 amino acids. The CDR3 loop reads CASIGVRQTYEQYF. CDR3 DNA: TGTGCCAGCATAGGTGTCCGACAGACCTACGAGCAGTACTTC.

The CDR3 region is CASSTRDRGGGYTF. The CDR3 DNA is TGTGCCAGTAGTACCCGGGACAGGGGTGGCGGCTACACCTTC. The chain couples TRBV19 to TRBJ1-2, with 10 bases that match TRBD1. Germline CDR1 reads LNHDA; CDR2 reads SQIVND (reference sequence). V shed 4 bases and J 8 bases; nucleotides not matched to a gene: 7. This CDR3 contains 14 residues.

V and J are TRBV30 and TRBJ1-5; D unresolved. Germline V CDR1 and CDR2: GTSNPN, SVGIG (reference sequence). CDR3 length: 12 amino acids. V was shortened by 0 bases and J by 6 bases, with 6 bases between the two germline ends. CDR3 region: CAWSVGSQPQHF. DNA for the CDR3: TGTGCCTGGAGTGTAGGGAGTCAGCCCCAGCATTTT.

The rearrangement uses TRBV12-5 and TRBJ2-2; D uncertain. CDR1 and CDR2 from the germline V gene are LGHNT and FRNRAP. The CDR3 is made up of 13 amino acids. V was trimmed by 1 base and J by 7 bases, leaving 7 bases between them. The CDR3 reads CASGLGANGELFF. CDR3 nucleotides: TGTGCTAGTGGTTTGGGAGCAAACGGGGAGCTGTTTTTT.

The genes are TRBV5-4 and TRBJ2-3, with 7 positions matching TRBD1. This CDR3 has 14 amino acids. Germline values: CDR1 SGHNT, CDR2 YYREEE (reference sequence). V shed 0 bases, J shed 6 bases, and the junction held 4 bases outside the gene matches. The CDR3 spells CASSLGSRGDTQYF. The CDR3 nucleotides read TGTGCCAGCAGCTTGGGTAGCAGGGGGGATACGCAGTATTTT.

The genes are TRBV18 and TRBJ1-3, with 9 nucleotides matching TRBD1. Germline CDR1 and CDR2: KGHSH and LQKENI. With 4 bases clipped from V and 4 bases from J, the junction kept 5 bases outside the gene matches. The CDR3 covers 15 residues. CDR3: CASSRQGETGNTIYF. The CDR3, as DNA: TGTGCCAGCTCACGACAGGGGGAGACCGGAAACACCATATATTTT.

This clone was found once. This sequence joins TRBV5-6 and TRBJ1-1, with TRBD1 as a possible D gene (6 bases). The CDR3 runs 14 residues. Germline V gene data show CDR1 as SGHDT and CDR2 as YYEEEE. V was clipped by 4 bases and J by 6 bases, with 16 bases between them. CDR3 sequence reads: CASSPPGKGAEAFF. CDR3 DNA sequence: TGTGCCAGCAGCCCACCGGGGAAGGGGGCTGAAGCTTTCTTT.

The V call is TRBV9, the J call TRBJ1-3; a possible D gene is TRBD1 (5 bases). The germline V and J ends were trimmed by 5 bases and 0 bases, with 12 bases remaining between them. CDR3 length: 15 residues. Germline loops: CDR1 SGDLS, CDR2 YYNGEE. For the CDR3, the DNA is TGTGCCAGCAGTGCCTCAGGGATCTCTGGAAACACCATATATTTT. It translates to CASSASGISGNTIYF.

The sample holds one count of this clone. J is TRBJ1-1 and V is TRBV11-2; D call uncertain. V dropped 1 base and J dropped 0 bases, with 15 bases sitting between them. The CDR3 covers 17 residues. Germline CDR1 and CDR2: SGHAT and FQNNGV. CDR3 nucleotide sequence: TGTGCCAGCAGCTTAGTAGGGCGACGGGGAATGAACACTGAAGCTTTCTTT. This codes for CASSLVGRRGMNTEAFF.